This T cell receptor beta chain was sequenced in a study of CXCR3-negative and CXCR3-positive naive CD8 T cells. Study-level results: Greater hydrophobicity was found in TRB CDR3s of CXCR3-positive naive cells than of CXCR3-negative naive cells.

Germline CDR1 and CDR2: SGHDN and FVKESK. CDR3 length: 15 residues. Details on this clonotype: What it binds is unknown.

UMI-labeled 5' RACE TRB cDNA libraries were prepared from the cells. TCRdb reworked the 5' RACE reads into one entry per CDR3 protein, no DNA. The repertoire table contains some 85,000 distinct CDR3 sequences. This chain connects TRBV14 to TRBJ1-4. Sample: naive CXCR3+ CD8+ T cells from blood. The subset here: CD45RO-CCR7+CD27+CD95- naive CD8+ T cells expressing CXCR3 (TNR3+). This sequence originates from a human donor in good health. Some clones in this sample may be carry-over from other donors' samples. The CDR3 region is CASSQGPTSDEKLFF.